This TCR beta chain was captured by sequencing in a study of T cells after yellow fever vaccination (dated by TCRdb to between 2017 and 2020). Regarding the complete study: The SMART-Seq v4 Ultra Low Input RNA kit was used to prepare libraries from fractions with low cell numbers. Bulk TCR alpha and beta repertoires were sequenced longitudinally to track T-cell clones before and after primary and booster YFV17D yellow fever vaccination. Two healthy male donors made up the cohort, one aged 18 to 29 years and the other aged 30 to 40 years. Blood samples were taken at several timepoints before and after primary and secondary immunization, and bulk PBMC replicates and cell subsets were isolated.

TCR cDNA was synthesized by 5'RACE template switching, through which a universal primer site and unique molecular identifiers were introduced. Priming for cDNA synthesis came from both the TCR alpha and TCR beta constant segments. Library amplification involved two PCR steps, and the second step added sample barcodes and sequencing adapters. Sequencing of libraries was done on Illumina HiSeq 2500 (2x100 bp) or NovaSeq (2x150 bp). As for how the authors treated the data: Reads were demultiplexed and collapsed into UMI consensus sequences with MIGEC, and V(D)J alignment was performed with MiXCR. Vaccine-responding clonotypes were identified with edgeR using replicate PBMC samples, with FDR below 0.01 and a log2 fold change above 5 up to day 15 being required. Each bulk clonotype was labeled CD4 or CD8 based on which sequenced repertoire, CD4 or CD8, contained the clonotype at higher abundance. TCRdb's own reprocessing of the public reads used fastp at Q25 and MiXCR and kept productive beta chains. Under each unique CDR3 protein, matching rows form one entry showing the most common genes and DNA. TCRdb's processing, not the authors', yielded these V and J calls. The sample data list 300,000 or so distinct CDR3 sequences, and roughly 7% of these were observed just once. Over 15% of the sample is taken by the ten largest.

The germline V gene yields MNHNS for CDR1 and SASEGT for CDR2. Reading from cysteine to phenylalanine, the CDR3 counts 16 amino acids. Solely the CDR3 DNA is kept, with 48 bases framed from the first base. Deletion took 5 bases off V and 4 bases off J, with a span of 18 bases between the germline ends. What the treatment or condition label conveys for this sample: live attenuated yellow fever vaccine strain. Two biological replicates of bulk PBMCs were collected at each blood-draw timepoint. PBMCs were isolated from peripheral blood using a standard Ficoll-Paque protocol. TriZol was used to extract RNA from bulk PBMCs, from CD4 and CD8 fractions, and from dextramer-positive and dextramer-negative fractions. On this clonotype itself: Its recognized antigen is unknown. No base quality values were provided; no much bigger clone lies one nucleotide off.

Overall results and qualifications from the work: Most clones expanded after primary vaccination were re-detected after the booster (around 96% of CD4 and 88% of CD8), suggesting broad memory maintenance. Because the study included only two donors, the extent to which the findings can be generalized is limited. Computational filtering was required because FACS-sorted repertoires could contain abundant contaminating clonotypes from the bulk population. A small fraction of clonotypes appeared in both the CD4 and CD8 compartments, likely as a result of convergent recombination. Compared with the primary T-cell response, the secondary T-cell response was faster but weaker, reaching its peak on day 5 rather than on day 15.

The sequencing here drew on PBMCs, taken roughly 45 days after the first yellow fever vaccination. The V and J segments used are TRBV6-1 and TRBJ1-5, with TRBD1 tentatively as D gene (6 bases match). This receptor was identified in a man between 18 and 35 years old who received the YFV17D yellow fever vaccine. The nucleotide sequence is given as TGTGCCAGCAGTCCCGGGGGCAGGGAGGGGAATCAGCCCCAGCATTTT. Its amino acids are CASSPGGREGNQPQHF.